These 25 T cell receptor beta chains share one sample of origin, sequenced in a study of shared clonotypes between healthy human individuals. Measured with immunoSEQ multiplex PCR; TCRdb has only the in-frame clones, and not every one. Here the sample spans 550,000 to 850,000 clones, approximately 79% being singletons. Sequenced input: memory CD4+ T cells sorted from blood. Subset described: CD45RA-negative fraction. Source of these receptors: a woman aged 30 to 39 in good health.

Concerning this clone: A much larger clone lies one base from this, so it may be a read error. Other DNA sequences in the same sample also yield this CDR3. This rearrangement joins TRBV5-1 to TRBJ2-1; 8 nucleotides agree with TRBD2. The germline V gene has CDR1 SGHRS and CDR2 YFSETQ. Unmatched junction bases numbered 3, after V lost 0 bases and J lost 4 bases. The CDR3 has 15 amino acids. CDR3 residues: CASSLEASGYNEQFF. The DNA for the CDR3 is TGCGCCAGCAGCTTGGAGGCTAGCGGGTACAATGAGCAGTTCTTC.

This clone was recorded a few times. V usage is TRBV28 and J usage is TRBJ1-1; the match to TRBD1 covers 8 bases. With 5 bases clipped from V and 3 bases from J, the junction kept 8 bases outside the gene matches. CDR3 size: 15 residues. Germline-derived CDR1 and CDR2 are MDHEN and SYDVKM. The CDR3: CASSPASGGYTEAFF. DNA for the CDR3: TGTGCCAGCAGTCCCGCCTCAGGGGGCTACACTGAAGCTTTCTTT.

V is TRBV28 and J is TRBJ2-2; the match to TRBD2 covers 10 bases. CDR3 length: 17 residues. The trim removed 2 bases at V and 6 bases at J, leaving 9 bases unmatched. Germline CDR1 MDHEN, CDR2 SYDVKM. The CDR3 sequence is CASSLKLVAGGSGELFF. CDR3 nucleotide sequence: TGTGCCAGCAGTTTAAAGTTGGTAGCGGGAGGCTCCGGGGAGCTGTTTTTT.

The chain carries TRBV28 and TRBJ2-7; TRBD1 matches at 9 bases. The V gene end was trimmed by 5 bases and the J gene end by 6 bases; junction bases not matched to a gene: 5. Germline values: CDR1 MDHEN, CDR2 SYDVKM. The CDR3 has 13 residues. The CDR3 coding sequence is TGTGCCAGCAGTGAGGGACAGGGTATCGAGCAGTACTTC. Residues: CASSEGQGIEQYF.

V gene TRBV7-2 combines with J gene TRBJ2-5; D perhaps matches TRBD1 (6 bases). The CDR3 is 18 amino acids. V shed 2 bases and J shed 4 bases, with 23 bases lying between them. CDR1 is SGHTA and CDR2 is FQGNSA in the germline V gene. CDR3 DNA: TGTGCCAGCAGCTTATTCCACATCCGAAGGCCGGACAGAGAGACCCAGTACTTC. Translation gives CASSLFHIRRPDRETQYF.

The chain joins TRBV5-4 to TRBJ2-5; 8 bases line up with TRBD1. Germline CDR1 SGHNT, CDR2 YYREEE (reference sequence). With V trimmed by 6 bases and J by 1 base, 8 bases remained unmatched. CDR3 length equals 15 residues. In DNA form, the CDR3 reads TGTGCCAGCAAGGCCGACAGGGGAGCCCAAGAGACCCAGTACTTC. Its protein is CASKADRGAQETQYF.

The CDR3 sequence: CASSEKETQYF. The CDR3 nucleotides are TGTGCCAGCAGCGAGAAAGAGACCCAGTACTTC. This sequence joins TRBV9 and TRBJ2-5; no clear D gene. The germline V gene encodes CDR1 SGDLS and CDR2 YYNGEE. The CDR3 loop spans 11 amino acids. Trimming left V 3 bases short and J 3 bases short, with 3 bases between.

The chain carries TRBV5-6 and TRBJ2-7; D unresolved. Per germline, CDR1 SGHDT and CDR2 YYEEEE. Trimming pared 4 bases from V and 3 bases from J, leaving 14 bases between. This CDR3 is built from 14 residues. DNA for the CDR3: TGTGCCAGCAGCCTCAAGGGAATAGACTACGAGCAGTACTTC. It codes for CASSLKGIDYEQYF.

This rearrangement joins TRBV28 to TRBJ1-2; D not resolved. Germline-derived CDR1 and CDR2 are MDHEN and SYDVKM. The CDR3 covers 14 residues. V lost 10 bases and J lost 1, with 16 bases in between. CDR3 sequence reads: CAIRFTAGNYGYTF. In nucleotides, the CDR3 is TGTGCCATCCGGTTTACTGCGGGTAACTATGGCTACACCTTC.

The sample holds a few counts of this clone. V is TRBV2 and J is TRBJ2-2; D may be TRBD2 (6 bases). Trimming shortened V by 10 bases and J by 6 bases, and 12 bases separated the two germline ends. CDR3 length equals 12 residues. The V gene's germline CDR1 is SNHLY and CDR2 FYNNEI. CDR3 sequence: CATQREAGELFF. CDR3 bases: TGTGCCACCCAGAGGGAGGCCGGGGAGCTGTTTTTT.

This chain connects TRBV10-3 to TRBJ2-7; possible D gene TRBD2, 5 bases. V lost 10 bases to trimming and J lost 1 base, with 14 bases between them. CDR3 length: 13 residues. Germline CDR1 reads ENHRY; CDR2 reads SYGVKD. The CDR3 protein is CATSSGGSYEQYF. In DNA form, the CDR3 reads TGTGCCACCAGCAGCGGTGGATCCTACGAGCAGTACTTC.

Note on this clone: This specimen includes other DNA sequences encoding the same CDR3. V gene TRBV19 combines with J gene TRBJ1-5; tentative D call: TRBD1 (6 bases). The germline V gene encodes CDR1 LNHDA and CDR2 SQIVND (reference sequence). This CDR3 has 13 residues. The V and J ends lost 6 bases and 3 bases respectively, with 9 bases between them. The CDR3 DNA follows: TGTGCCAGTAGCCCAGGGGTCAATCAGCCCCAGCATTTT. Translation gives CASSPGVNQPQHF.

This clone was detected a few times. The V gene is TRBV28, the J gene TRBJ1-2, with TRBD1 as a possible D gene (5 bases). Trimming left V 2 bases short and J 4 bases short, with 14 bases between. The CDR3 sequence is 15 residues long. CDR1 is MDHEN and CDR2 is SYDVKM in the germline V gene. The CDR3 here is CASSLASGRVYGYTF. The CDR3 coding sequence is TGTGCCAGCAGTTTAGCCTCGGGCAGGGTCTATGGCTACACCTTC.

V usage is TRBV28 and J usage is TRBJ1-5; unclear D gene. V was shortened by 5 bases and J by 4 bases, with 3 bases between the two germline ends. The CDR3 spans 11 residues. The germline V gene has CDR1 MDHEN and CDR2 SYDVKM. CDR3: CASSINQPQHF. The CDR3 nucleotides are TGTGCCAGCAGTATAAATCAGCCCCAGCATTTT.

This clone was observed a single time. V and J are TRBV27 and TRBJ1-2, with D maybe TRBD1 (6 bases). Between the trimmed V and J ends, which lost 6 bases and 3 bases, there was a span of 17 bases. The CDR3 sequence is 15 residues long. CDR1 and CDR2 from the germline V gene are MNHEY and SMNVEV (reference sequence). The CDR3 region has the DNA TGTGCCAGCAGATCATACAGGGAACGGGACTATGGCTACACCTTC. Its protein product is CASRSYRERDYGYTF.

The chain carries TRBV6-6 and TRBJ2-2; D is perhaps TRBD1 (6 bases). CDR3 length: 15 residues. Germline V CDR1 and CDR2: MNHNY, SVGAGI (reference sequence). V lost 4 bases to trimming and J lost 5 bases, with 14 bases between them. In nucleotides, the CDR3 is TGTGCCAGCAGTTTGGGGGCCGCGCGGACCGGGGAGCTGTTTTTT. Translated, it gives CASSLGAARTGELFF.

The J gene is TRBJ2-1, the V gene TRBV7-8; unclear D gene. Germline values: CDR1 SGHVS, CDR2 FQNEAQ. V dropped 1 base and J dropped 1 base, with 8 bases sitting between them. The CDR3 covers 15 residues. The CDR3 protein is CASSLDYTSYNEQFF. CDR3 DNA sequence: TGTGCCAGCAGCTTAGATTACACATCCTACAATGAGCAGTTCTTC.

CDR3 in amino acids: CASSPPTGIDEQYF. CDR3 DNA sequence: TGTGCCAGCAGCCCCCCGACAGGGATAGACGAGCAGTACTTC. This sequence joins TRBV4-2 and TRBJ2-7; 7 nucleotides align to TRBD1. The V gene end was trimmed by 4 bases and the J gene end by 5 bases; junction bases not matched to a gene: 8. The germline CDR1 and CDR2 sequences are LGHNA and YNFKEQ. This CDR3 has 14 amino acids.

V is TRBV2 and J is TRBJ1-5; D is possibly TRBD1 (5 bases). The CDR3 sequence is 12 residues long. CDR1 and CDR2 (germline): SNHLY, FYNNEI. V gave up 5 bases and J gave up 5 bases, with 7 bases separating them. The DNA for the CDR3 is TGTGCCAGCAGTTCAGGGCATCAGCCCCAGCATTTT. Residues: CASSSGHQPQHF.

The rearrangement uses TRBV28 and TRBJ1-5, with D unclear. V was shortened by 5 bases and J by 4 bases, with 15 bases between the two germline ends. The CDR3 is 15 amino acids. Germline-derived CDR1 and CDR2 are MDHEN and SYDVKM. CDR3 coding DNA: TGTGCCAGCAGTGTTATTTGGCGAAGAAATCAGCCCCAGCATTTT. This translates into CASSVIWRRNQPQHF.

The chain uses TRBV5-1 and TRBJ2-7, with 8 positions matching TRBD1. The CDR3 runs 16 residues. CDR1 SGHRS and CDR2 YFSETQ come from the germline V gene. The J segment lost 0 bases and the V segment lost 2 bases, leaving 7 bases of the junction unmatched. The CDR3 is CASSLLRDRSSYEQYF. CDR3 DNA sequence: TGCGCCAGCAGCTTACTCCGGGACAGGAGCTCCTACGAGCAGTACTTC.

The chain links TRBV11-3 to TRBJ2-2, with 12 positions matching TRBD2. CDR3 size: 16 residues. The V segment lost 5 bases and the J segment 3 bases; nucleotides outside the gene matches: 4. The germline gives CDR1 SGHNT, CDR2 YENEEA. The CDR3 sequence is CASSIGTSGHTGELFF. CDR3 in DNA: TGTGCCAGCAGCATAGGGACTAGCGGGCACACCGGGGAGCTGTTTTTT.

The J gene is TRBJ2-7, the V gene TRBV28; TRBD1 agrees at 9 bases. The CDR3 has 14 residues. CDR1 is MDHEN, CDR2 SYDVKM, per germline. J was trimmed by 4 bases and V by 3 bases; bases with no gene match: 4. CDR3 sequence (DNA): TGTGCCAGCAGTTTGCTCGACAGGGGGTACGAGCAGTACTTC. Residues: CASSLLDRGYEQYF.

A few counts support this clone. The V and J genes are TRBV7-2 and TRBJ1-5; no definite D call. Looked up from germline, CDR1 is SGHTA and CDR2 is FQGNSA. The CDR3 has 16 amino acids. V was pared by 5 bases and J by 0 bases, with 14 bases between. This chain's CDR3 is CASSTTVLASNQPQHF. The CDR3 DNA reads TGTGCCAGCAGCACCACGGTGCTCGCTAGCAATCAGCCCCAGCATTTT.

The chain uses TRBV11-2 and TRBJ1-2, with D possibly being TRBD1 (6 bases). The V gene lost 8 bases and the J gene lost 6 bases, with 16 bases spanning the gap. Germline V gives CDR1 SGHAT, CDR2 FQNNGV. The CDR3 contains 13 residues. The CDR3 reads CASRGRGDNGYTF. The CDR3 DNA is TGTGCCAGCCGGGGGCGGGGCGACAATGGCTACACCTTC.